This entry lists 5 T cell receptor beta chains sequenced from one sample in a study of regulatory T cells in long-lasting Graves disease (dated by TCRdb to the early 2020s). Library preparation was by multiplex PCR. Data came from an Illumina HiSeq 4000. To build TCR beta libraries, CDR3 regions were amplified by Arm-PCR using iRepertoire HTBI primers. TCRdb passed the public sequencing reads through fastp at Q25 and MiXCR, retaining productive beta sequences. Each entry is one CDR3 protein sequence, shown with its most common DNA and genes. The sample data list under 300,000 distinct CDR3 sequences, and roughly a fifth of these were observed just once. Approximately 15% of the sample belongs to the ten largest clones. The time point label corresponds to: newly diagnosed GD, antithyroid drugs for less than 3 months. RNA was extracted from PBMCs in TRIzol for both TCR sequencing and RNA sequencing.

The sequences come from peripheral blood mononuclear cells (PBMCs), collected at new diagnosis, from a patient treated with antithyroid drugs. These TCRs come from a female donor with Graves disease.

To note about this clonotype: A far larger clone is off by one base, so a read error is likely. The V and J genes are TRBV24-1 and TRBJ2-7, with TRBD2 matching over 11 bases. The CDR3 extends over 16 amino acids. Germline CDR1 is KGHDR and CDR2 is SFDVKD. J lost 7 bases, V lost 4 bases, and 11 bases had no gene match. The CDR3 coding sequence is TGTGCCACCAGTGACACACTAGCGGGAGAGTACAATGAGCAGTACTTC. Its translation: CATSDTLAGEYNEQYF.

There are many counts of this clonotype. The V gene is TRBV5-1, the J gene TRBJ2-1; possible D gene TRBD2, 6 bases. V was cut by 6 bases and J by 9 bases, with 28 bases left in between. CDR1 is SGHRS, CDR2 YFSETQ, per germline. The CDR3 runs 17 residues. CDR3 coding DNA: TGCGCCAGCACCCCGGCCATAGCGGCTAGCGTTCGTGGTGAGCAGTTCTTC. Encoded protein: CASTPAIAASVRGEQFF.

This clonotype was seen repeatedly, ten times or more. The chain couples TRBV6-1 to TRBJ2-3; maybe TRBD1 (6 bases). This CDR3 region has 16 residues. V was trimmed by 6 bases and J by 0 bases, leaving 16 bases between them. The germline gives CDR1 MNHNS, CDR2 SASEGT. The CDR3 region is CASRNAGARSTDTQYF. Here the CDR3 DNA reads TGTGCCAGCAGGAATGCAGGGGCCCGAAGCACAGATACGCAGTATTTT.

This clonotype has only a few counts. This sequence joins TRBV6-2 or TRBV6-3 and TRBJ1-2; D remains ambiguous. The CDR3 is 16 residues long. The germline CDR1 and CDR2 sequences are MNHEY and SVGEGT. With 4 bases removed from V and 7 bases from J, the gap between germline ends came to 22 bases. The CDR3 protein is CASSSPGREGQFGYTF. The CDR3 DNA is TGTGCCAGCAGTTCCCCGGGGAGAGAAGGCCAATTTGGCTACACCTTC.

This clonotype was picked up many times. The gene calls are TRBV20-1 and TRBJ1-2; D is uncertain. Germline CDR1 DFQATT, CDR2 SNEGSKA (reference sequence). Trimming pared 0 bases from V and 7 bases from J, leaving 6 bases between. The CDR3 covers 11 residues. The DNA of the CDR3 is TGCAGTGCTAGAGAAGGTCTTGGCTACACCTTC. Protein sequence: CSAREGLGYTF.